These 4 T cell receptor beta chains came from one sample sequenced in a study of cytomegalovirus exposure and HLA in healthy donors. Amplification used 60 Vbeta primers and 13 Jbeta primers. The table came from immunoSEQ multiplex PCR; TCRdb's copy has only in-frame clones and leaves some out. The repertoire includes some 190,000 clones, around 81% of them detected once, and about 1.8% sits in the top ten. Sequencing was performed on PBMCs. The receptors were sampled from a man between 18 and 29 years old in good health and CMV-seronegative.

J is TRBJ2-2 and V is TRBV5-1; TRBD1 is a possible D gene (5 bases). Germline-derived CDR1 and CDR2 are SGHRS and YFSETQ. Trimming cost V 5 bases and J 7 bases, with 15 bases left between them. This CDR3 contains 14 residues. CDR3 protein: CASSDSIMNGELFF. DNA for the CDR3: TGCGCCAGCAGTGACAGCATAATGAACGGGGAGCTGTTTTTT.

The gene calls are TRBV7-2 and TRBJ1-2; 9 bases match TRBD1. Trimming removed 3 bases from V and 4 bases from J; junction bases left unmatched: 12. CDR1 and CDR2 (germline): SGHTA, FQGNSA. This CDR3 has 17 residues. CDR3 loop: CASSFTGGAFSGYGYTF. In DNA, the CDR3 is TGTGCCAGCAGCTTTACAGGGGGCGCGTTTTCTGGCTATGGCTACACCTTC.

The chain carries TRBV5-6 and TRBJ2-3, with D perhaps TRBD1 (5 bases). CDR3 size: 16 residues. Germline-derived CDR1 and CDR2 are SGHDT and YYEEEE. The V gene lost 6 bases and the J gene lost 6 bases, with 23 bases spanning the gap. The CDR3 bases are TGTGCCAGCACCCCTCGGCCCAGGAATAAGGGGGATACGCAGTATTTT. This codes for CASTPRPRNKGDTQYF.

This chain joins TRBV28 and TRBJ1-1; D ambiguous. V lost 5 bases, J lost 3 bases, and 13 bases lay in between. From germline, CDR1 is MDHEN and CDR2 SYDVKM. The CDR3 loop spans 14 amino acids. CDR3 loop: CASSRIAGDTEAFF. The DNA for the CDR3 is TGTGCCAGCAGTCGGATCGCGGGAGACACTGAAGCTTTCTTT.